These T cell receptor beta chains were read from a single sample in a study of read filtering for tumor transcriptome and immune sequencing. A single record per CDR3 protein comes from TCRdb applying MiXCR to the reads. The profile shows under 80,000 distinct CDR3 sequences, roughly 19% of them singletons. Sequenced input: a population of CD138-negative cells sorted from bone marrow. Every receptor here comes from a donor over 35 with multiple myeloma. CDR3s include the opening cysteine and the closing phenylalanine or tryptophan. The D gene is left open where the match is weak. Clone size, where shown, is once, few, many, or a class for clones that have expanded.

>many|.|TRBV5-1|TRBJ2-5
CASSLEETQYF
TGTGCCAGCAGCTTAGAAGAGACCCAGTACTTC
>many|.|TRBV29-1|TRBJ2-1
CSIQNNEQFF
TGCAGCATCCAGAACAATGAGCAGTTCTTC
>.|TRBD1|TRBV6-2/TRBV6-3|TRBJ1-5
CASRGQGVGQPQHF
TGTGCCAGCAGAGGACAGGGAGTCGGTCAGCCCCAGCATTTT
>many|.|TRBV2|TRBJ1-5
CASSEGRDGQPQHF
TGTGCCAGCAGTGAAGGGAGGGACGGTCAGCCCCAGCATTTT
>.|.|TRBV7-9|TRBJ2-7
CAISARPALNSYEQYF
TGTGCCATCAGCGCCCGACCGGCCCTAAACTCCTACGAGCAGTACTTC
>many|.|TRBV3-1|TRBJ1-4
CASSQGQVGIRKLFF
TGTGCCAGCAGCCAAGGACAGGTGGGGATCCGAAAACTGTTTTTT
>many|.|TRBV3-1|TRBJ2-7
CASSRSPRVSSSYEQYF
TGTGCCAGCAGCCGGAGTCCCCGGGTTTCAAGCTCCTACGAGCAGTACTTC
>few|TRBD2|TRBV9|TRBJ2-5
CASSVMASGETQYF
TGTGCCAGCAGCGTAATGGCTAGCGGGGAGACCCAGTACTTC
>.|TRBD2|TRBV6-5|TRBJ2-1
CASTPGTSGRSEQFF
TGTGCCAGCACCCCAGGGACTAGCGGGAGAAGTGAGCAGTTCTTC
>.|.|TRBV14|TRBJ2-6
CASSFAYSGANVLIF
TGTGCCAGCAGCTTTGCTTACTCTGGGGCCAACGTCCTGATTTTC
>many|TRBD2|TRBV12-3/TRBV12-4|TRBJ2-1
CASRFTSGGPRSYNEQFF
TGTGCCAGCCGCTTTACTAGCGGGGGGCCTCGCTCCTACAATGAGCAGTTCTTC
>many|.|TRBV3-1|TRBJ2-3
CASSPTDRTDTQYF
TGTGCCAGTAGCCCCACGGATAGGACAGATACGCAGTATTTT
>many|.|TRBV20-1|TRBJ2-7
CSATRRPLGYEQYF
TGCAGTGCTACCCGGCGACCCCTGGGCTACGAGCAGTACTTC
>many|.|TRBV5-1|TRBJ2-7
CASSLDPGYEQYF
TGCGCCAGCAGCTTGGATCCCGGCTACGAGCAGTACTTC
>.|.|TRBV7-3|TRBJ2-5
CASCFRWGETQYF
TGTGCCAGCTGCTTTAGATGGGGAGAGACCCAGTACTTC
>many|.|TRBV6-6|TRBJ1-4
CASGLNEKLFF
TGTGCCAGCGGGTTAAATGAAAAACTGTTTTTT
>.|.|TRBV19|TRBJ1-1
CASSKKRDSVGTEAFF
TGTGCCAGTAGTAAAAAAAGGGACTCTGTTGGCACTGAAGCTTTCTTT
>.|.|TRBV5-1|TRBJ1-4
CASIFIRGEKLFF
TGCGCCAGCATCTTTATCCGGGGGGAGAAACTGTTTTTT
>.|TRBD2|TRBV7-8|TRBJ2-2
CASTLAGGRGTGELFF
TGTGCCAGCACCTTAGCGGGGGGGCGCGGCACCGGGGAGCTGTTTTTT
>.|.|TRBV10-3|TRBJ1-2
CAISASTGENYGYTF
TGTGCCATCAGTGCTTCGACAGGAGAAAACTATGGCTACACCTTC
>many|TRBD1|TRBV28|TRBJ1-1
CASSLTGGANTEAFF
TGTGCCAGCAGCCTGACAGGGGGCGCGAACACTGAAGCTTTCTTT
>many|.|TRBV24-1|TRBJ2-1
CATSDSTTGSSYNEQFF
TGTGCCACCAGTGACTCAACGACTGGAAGCTCCTACAATGAGCAGTTCTTC
>few|.|TRBV11-1|TRBJ1-1
CASSFQGSRNTEAFF
TGTGCCAGCAGCTTTCAGGGTTCAAGGAACACTGAAGCTTTCTTT
>.|TRBD1|TRBV11-2|TRBJ2-3
CASSSDRGGTDTQYF
TGTGCCAGCAGCTCGGACAGGGGGGGGACAGATACGCAGTATTTT
>.|.|TRBV24-1|TRBJ1-5
CATSDSRLQGREPQHF
TGTGCCACCAGTGATTCTAGGTTACAGGGCCGGGAGCCCCAGCATTTT
>.|.|TRBV29-1|TRBJ2-2
CSVAPRGSNTGELFF
TGCAGCGTTGCGCCCCGAGGATCCAACACCGGGGAGCTGTTTTTT
>many|TRBD2|TRBV6-5|TRBJ2-1
CASSYAPVAGGQNEQFF
TGTGCCAGCAGTTACGCCCCTGTGGCGGGAGGTCAAAATGAGCAGTTCTTC
>many|TRBD1|TRBV20-1|TRBJ1-2
CSANGQATYGYTF
TGCAGTGCCAACGGACAGGCAACCTATGGCTACACCTTC
>many|.|TRBV4-1|TRBJ2-7
CASSQEGTSPYEQYF
TGCGCCAGCAGCCAGGAAGGAACCTCTCCCTACGAGCAGTACTTC
>many|.|TRBV12-3/TRBV12-4|TRBJ1-4
CASRYRSNEKLFF
TGTGCCAGCAGATACAGGAGTAATGAAAAACTGTTTTTT
>many|TRBD1|TRBV30|TRBJ2-7
CAWTRDSAYEQYF
TGTGCCTGGACCCGGGACAGTGCCTACGAGCAGTACTTC
>few|.|TRBV19|TRBJ2-1
CASSTGSKRQNEQFF
TGTGCCAGTAGTACTGGCTCAAAGCGTCAGAATGAGCAGTTCTTC
>.|TRBD1|TRBV5-1|TRBJ2-1
CASSSGQRIYNEQFF
TGCGCCAGCAGCTCGGGACAGAGAATATACAATGAGCAGTTCTTC
>many|.|TRBV23-1|TRBJ1-1
CASSQSPGSTEAFF
TGCGCCAGCAGTCAATCCCCAGGGAGCACTGAAGCTTTCTTT
>.|.|TRBV7-9|TRBJ1-1
CASSLDSLVNTEAFF
TGTGCCAGCAGCTTAGACTCCTTGGTGAACACTGAAGCTTTCTTT
>many|.|TRBV5-1|TRBJ2-1
CASSLGSNEQFF
TGCGCCAGCAGCTTGGGGAGTAATGAGCAGTTCTTC
>many|TRBD1|TRBV5-6|TRBJ2-2
CASGHTGDTGELFF
TGTGCCAGCGGACATACAGGGGACACCGGGGAGCTGTTTTTT
>.|.|TRBV9|TRBJ2-3
CASGRNPGGDTQYF
TGTGCCAGCGGTAGAAACCCCGGCGGAGATACGCAGTATTTT
>many|.|TRBV7-2|TRBJ2-5
CASSLGWLGQETQYF
TGTGCCAGCAGCTTGGGCTGGCTGGGCCAAGAGACCCAGTACTTC
>.|TRBD1|TRBV7-9|TRBJ2-4
CASSLSGQGWTKNIQYF
TGTGCCAGCAGCTTATCGGGACAGGGATGGACCAAAAACATTCAGTACTTC
>many|.|TRBV28|TRBJ1-1
CASMDQNTEAFF
TGTGCCAGCATGGATCAGAACACTGAAGCTTTCTTT
>many|.|TRBV28|TRBJ2-2
CASRSLSDTGELFF
TGTGCCAGCCGGTCCCTTAGCGACACCGGGGAGCTGTTTTTT
>.|.|TRBV5-4|TRBJ2-1
CASSLGRVRFNEQLF
TGTGCCAGCAGCCTGGGCAGGGTTCGGTTCAATGAGCAGCTCTTC
>.|TRBD2|TRBV20-1|TRBJ2-1
CSARETSGSSYDEQSF
TGCAGTGCTAGAGAGACTAGCGGAAGCTCCTACGATGAGCAGTCCTTC
>many|.|TRBV29-1|TRBJ2-2
CSGGEGRFTGELFF
TGCAGCGGCGGGGAAGGGCGGTTCACCGGGGAGCTGTTTTTT
>.|TRBD2|TRBV4-1|TRBJ2-3
CASSQGTSGITDTQYF
TGCGCCAGCAGCCAAGGGACTAGCGGGATCACAGATACGCAGTATTTT
>.|TRBD1|TRBV20-1|TRBJ2-7
CSASPGDSFYEQYF
TGCAGTGCTAGTCCCGGGGACAGCTTCTACGAGCAGTACTTC
>many|.|TRBV5-1|TRBJ2-2
CASKPGSSTGELFF
TGCGCCAGTAAACCGGGATCTTCCACCGGGGAGCTGTTTTTT